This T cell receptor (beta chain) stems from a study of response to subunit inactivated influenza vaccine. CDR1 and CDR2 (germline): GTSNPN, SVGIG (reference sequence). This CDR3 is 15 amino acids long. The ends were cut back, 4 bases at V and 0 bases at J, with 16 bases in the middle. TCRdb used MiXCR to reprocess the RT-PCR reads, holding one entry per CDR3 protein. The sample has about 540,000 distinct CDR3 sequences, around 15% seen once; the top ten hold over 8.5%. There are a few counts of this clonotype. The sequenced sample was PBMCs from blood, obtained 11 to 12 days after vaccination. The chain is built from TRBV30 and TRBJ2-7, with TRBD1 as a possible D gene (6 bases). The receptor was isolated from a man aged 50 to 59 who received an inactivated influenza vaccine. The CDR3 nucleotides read TGTGCCTGGAACCAGGGACACTCGAGCTCCTACGAGCAGTACTTC. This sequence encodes CAWNQGHSSSYEQYF.